This paragraph covers one TCR beta chain sequence. Its antigen remains unidentified. Germline values: CDR1 SGHAT, CDR2 FQNNGV. Unmatched junction bases numbered 2, after V lost 1 base and J lost 3 bases. This CDR3 is 15 amino acids long. Patients all relapsed after autologous stem cell transplantation, and there was variation in brentuximab vedotin exposure. Complete response, partial response or progressive disease was each patient's best response. This specimen comes from a study of PD-1 blockade in classical Hodgkin lymphoma. Findings and caveats of the study: The study reported lower baseline TCR diversity in newly diagnosed patients than in healthy donors. Later analyses included only patients treated at least 1 year post-ASCT. Prior therapy or disease activity may underlie the repertoire differences, whose causes remain undefined.

Some clones are missing from TCRdb's copy, which holds only in-frame ones; the method was immunoSEQ multiplex PCR. The data contain approximately 73,000 clones, roughly 91% of them singletons. The material was peripheral blood mononuclear cells (PBMCs), obtained at baseline. The chain joins TRBV11-2 to TRBJ1-5; 8 nucleotides align to TRBD1. This receptor was obtained from a human donor with classical Hodgkin lymphoma. The CDR3 protein is CASSLGTGSNQPQHF. The CDR3 nucleotides are TGTGCCAGCAGCTTAGGGACAGGGTCCAATCAGCCCCAGCATTTT.